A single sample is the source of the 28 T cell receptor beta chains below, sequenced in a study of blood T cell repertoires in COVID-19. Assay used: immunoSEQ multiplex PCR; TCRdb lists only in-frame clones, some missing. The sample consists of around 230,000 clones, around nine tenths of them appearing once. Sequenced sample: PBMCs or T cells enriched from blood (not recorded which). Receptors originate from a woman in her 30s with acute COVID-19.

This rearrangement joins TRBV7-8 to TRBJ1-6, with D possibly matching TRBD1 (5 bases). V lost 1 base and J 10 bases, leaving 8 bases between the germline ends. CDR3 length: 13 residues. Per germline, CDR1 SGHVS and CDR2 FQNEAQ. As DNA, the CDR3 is TGTGCCAGCAGCTTAGTAGCAGGGTCACCCCTCCACTTT. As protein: CASSLVAGSPLHF.

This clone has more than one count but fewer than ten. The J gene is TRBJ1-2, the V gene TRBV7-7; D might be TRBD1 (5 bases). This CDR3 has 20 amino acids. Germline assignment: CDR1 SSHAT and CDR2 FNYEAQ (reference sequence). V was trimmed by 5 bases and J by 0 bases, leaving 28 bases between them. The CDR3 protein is CASSPDKQTGGPDSNYGYTF. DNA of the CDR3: TGTGCCAGCAGCCCGGACAAACAGACGGGAGGCCCAGATTCTAACTATGGCTACACCTTC. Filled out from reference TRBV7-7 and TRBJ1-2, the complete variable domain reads GAGVSQSPRYKVTKRGQDVTLRCDPISSHATLYWYQQALGQGPEFLTYFNYEAQPDKSGLPSDRFSAERPEGSISTLTIQRTEQRDSAMYRCASSPDKQTGGPDSNYGYTFGSGTRLTVV.

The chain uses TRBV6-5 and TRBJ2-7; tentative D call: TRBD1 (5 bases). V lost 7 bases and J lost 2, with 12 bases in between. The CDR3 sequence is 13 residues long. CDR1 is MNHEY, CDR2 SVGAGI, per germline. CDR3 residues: CASIWGFPYEQYF. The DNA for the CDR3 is TGTGCCAGCATTTGGGGCTTTCCCTACGAGCAGTACTTC.

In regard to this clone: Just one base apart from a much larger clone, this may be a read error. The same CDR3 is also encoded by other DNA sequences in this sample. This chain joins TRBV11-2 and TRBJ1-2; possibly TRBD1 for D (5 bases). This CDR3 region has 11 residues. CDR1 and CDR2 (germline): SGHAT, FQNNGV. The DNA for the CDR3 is TGTGCCAGCAGCCAGGGACTGGGCTACACCTTT. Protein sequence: CASSQGLGYTF.

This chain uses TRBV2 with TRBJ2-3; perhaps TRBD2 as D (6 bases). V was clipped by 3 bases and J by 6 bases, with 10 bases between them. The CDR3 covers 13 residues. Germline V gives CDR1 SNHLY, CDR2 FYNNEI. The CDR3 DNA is TGTGCCAGCAGTGAGGGACTGTCGGATACGCAGTATTTT. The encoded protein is CASSEGLSDTQYF. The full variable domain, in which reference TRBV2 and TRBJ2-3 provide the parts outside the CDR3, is EPEVTQTPSHQVTQMGQEVILRCVPISNHLYFYWYRQILGQKVEFLVSFYNNEISEKSEIFDDQFSVERPDGSNFTLKIRSTKLEDSAMYFCASSEGLSDTQYFGPGTRLTVL.

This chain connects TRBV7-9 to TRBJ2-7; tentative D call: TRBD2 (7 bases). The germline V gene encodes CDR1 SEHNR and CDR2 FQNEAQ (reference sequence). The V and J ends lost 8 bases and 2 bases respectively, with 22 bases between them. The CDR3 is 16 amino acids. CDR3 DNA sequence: TGTGCCAGCGGCGGGGGCGCCGAACAACGAACCTACGAGCAGTACTTC. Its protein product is CASGGGAEQRTYEQYF.

The CDR3 DNA follows: TGTGCCAGCATGGAAGTGGGGGCACATGAGCAGTTCTTC. The encoded protein is CASMEVGAHEQFF. The J gene is TRBJ2-1, the V gene TRBV2, with a tentative D call TRBD1 (6 bases). Germline assignment: CDR1 SNHLY and CDR2 FYNNEI. V lost 7 bases and J 8 bases, leaving 15 bases between the germline ends. This CDR3 is 13 amino acids long. The entire variable domain, with the rest obtained from reference TRBV2 and TRBJ2-1, is as follows: EPEVTQTPSHQVTQMGQEVILRCVPISNHLYFYWYRQILGQKVEFLVSFYNNEISEKSEIFDDQFSVERPDGSNFTLKIRSTKLEDSAMYFCASMEVGAHEQFFGPGTRLTVL.

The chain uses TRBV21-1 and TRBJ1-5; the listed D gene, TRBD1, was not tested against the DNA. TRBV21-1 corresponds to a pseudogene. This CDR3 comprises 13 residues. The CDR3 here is CASLDRGYQPQHF. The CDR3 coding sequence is TGTGCCAGCCTCGACAGGGGTTATCAGCCCCAGCATTTT.

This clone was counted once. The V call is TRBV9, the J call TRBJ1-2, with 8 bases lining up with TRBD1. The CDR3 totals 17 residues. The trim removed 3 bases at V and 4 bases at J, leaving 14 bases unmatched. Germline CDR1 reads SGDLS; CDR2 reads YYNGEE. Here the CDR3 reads CASSGLHRDRSFYGYTF. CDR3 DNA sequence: TGTGCCAGCAGCGGATTACACCGGGACAGGAGCTTCTATGGCTACACCTTC.

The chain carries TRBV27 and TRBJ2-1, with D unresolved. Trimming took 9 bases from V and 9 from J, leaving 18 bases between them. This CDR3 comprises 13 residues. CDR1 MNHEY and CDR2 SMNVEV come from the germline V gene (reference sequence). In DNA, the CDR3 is TGTGCCAGTGCGCTCACCGCGTCCGGTGAGCAGTTCTTC. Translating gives CASALTASGEQFF.

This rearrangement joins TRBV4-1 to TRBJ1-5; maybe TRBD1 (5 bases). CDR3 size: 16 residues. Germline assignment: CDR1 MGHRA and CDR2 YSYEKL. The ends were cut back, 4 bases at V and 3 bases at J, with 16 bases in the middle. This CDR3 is CASSLRVTDPNQPQHF. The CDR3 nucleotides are TGCGCCAGCAGCCTCAGGGTGACGGACCCCAATCAGCCCCAGCATTTT.

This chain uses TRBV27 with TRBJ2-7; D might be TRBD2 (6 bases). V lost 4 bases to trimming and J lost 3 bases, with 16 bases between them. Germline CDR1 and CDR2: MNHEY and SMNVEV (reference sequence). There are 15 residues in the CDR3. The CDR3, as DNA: TGTGCCAGCAGTTCATGGCGGGGCCCCCTCTACGAGCAGTACTTC. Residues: CASSSWRGPLYEQYF.

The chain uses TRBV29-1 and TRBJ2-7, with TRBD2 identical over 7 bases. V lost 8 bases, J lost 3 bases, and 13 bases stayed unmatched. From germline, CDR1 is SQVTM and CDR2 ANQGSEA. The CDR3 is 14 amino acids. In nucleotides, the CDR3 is TGCAGCACCATTGAATCCGGCGGGAGCTACGAGCAGTACTTC. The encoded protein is CSTIESGGSYEQYF.

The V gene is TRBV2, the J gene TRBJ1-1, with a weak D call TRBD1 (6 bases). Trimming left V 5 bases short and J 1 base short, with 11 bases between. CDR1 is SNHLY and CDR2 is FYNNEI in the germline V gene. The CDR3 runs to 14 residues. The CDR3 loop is CASSLGAGNTEAFF. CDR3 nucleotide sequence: TGTGCCAGCAGTCTGGGGGCTGGGAACACTGAAGCTTTCTTT.

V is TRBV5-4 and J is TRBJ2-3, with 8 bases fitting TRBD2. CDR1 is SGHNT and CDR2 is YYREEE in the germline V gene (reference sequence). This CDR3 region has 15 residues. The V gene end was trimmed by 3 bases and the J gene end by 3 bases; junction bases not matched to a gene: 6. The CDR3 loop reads CASSSISGVTDTQYF. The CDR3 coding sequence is TGTGCCAGCAGCTCCATTAGCGGGGTTACAGATACGCAGTATTTT.

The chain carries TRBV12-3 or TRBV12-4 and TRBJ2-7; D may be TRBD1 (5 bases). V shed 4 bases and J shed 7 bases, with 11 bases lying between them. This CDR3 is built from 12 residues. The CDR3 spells CASSSWGQEQYF. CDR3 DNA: TGTGCCAGCAGTTCCTGGGGCCAGGAGCAGTACTTC.

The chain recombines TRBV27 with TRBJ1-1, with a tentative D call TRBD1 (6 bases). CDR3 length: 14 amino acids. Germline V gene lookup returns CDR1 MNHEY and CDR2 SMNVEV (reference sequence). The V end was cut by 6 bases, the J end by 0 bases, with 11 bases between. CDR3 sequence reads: CASSLGQMNTEAFF. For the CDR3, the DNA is TGTGCCAGCAGCTTAGGACAGATGAACACTGAAGCTTTCTTT.

The CDR3 DNA is TGTGCCAGCAGTTACTCCACAGGGGCGAACACTGAAGCTTTCTTT. The encoded protein is CASSYSTGANTEAFF. The chain carries TRBV6-5 and TRBJ1-1; 7 nucleotides match TRBD1. The CDR3 runs to 15 residues. CDR1 is MNHEY, CDR2 SVGAGI, per germline. J lost 1 base, V lost 0 bases, and 2 bases had no gene match.

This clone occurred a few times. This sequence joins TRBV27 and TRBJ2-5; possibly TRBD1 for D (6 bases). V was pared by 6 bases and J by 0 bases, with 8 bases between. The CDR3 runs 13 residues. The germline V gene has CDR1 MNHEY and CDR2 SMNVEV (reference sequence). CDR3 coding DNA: TGTGCCAGCAGGGGGGACAACCAAGAGACCCAGTACTTC. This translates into CASRGDNQETQYF.

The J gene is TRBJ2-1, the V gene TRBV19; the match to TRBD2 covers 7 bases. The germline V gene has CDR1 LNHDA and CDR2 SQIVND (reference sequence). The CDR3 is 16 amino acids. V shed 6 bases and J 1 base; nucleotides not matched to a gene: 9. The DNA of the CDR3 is TGTGCCAGTAGAGCGGGGCTAGTCAGTTCCTACAATGAGCAGTTCTTC. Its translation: CASRAGLVSSYNEQFF.

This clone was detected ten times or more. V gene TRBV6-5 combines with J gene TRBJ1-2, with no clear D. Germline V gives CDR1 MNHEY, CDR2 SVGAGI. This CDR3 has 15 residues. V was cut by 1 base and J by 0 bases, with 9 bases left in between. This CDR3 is CASSYWPSSNYGYTF. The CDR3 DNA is TGTGCCAGCAGTTACTGGCCGTCATCTAACTATGGCTACACCTTC.

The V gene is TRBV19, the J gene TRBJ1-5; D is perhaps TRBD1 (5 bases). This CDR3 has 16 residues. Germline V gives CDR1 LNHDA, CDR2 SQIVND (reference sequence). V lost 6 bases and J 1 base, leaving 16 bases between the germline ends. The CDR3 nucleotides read TGTGCCAGTAGCCCCGGGAGGGGTACCAGCAATCAGCCCCAGCATTTT. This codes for CASSPGRGTSNQPQHF.

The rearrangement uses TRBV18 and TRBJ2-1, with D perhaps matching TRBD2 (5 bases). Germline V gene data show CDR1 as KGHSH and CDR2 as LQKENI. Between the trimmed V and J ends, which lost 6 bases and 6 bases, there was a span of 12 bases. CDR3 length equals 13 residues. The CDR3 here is CASSNNEGNEQFF. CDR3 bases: TGTGCCAGCTCGAACAACGAGGGCAATGAGCAGTTCTTC.

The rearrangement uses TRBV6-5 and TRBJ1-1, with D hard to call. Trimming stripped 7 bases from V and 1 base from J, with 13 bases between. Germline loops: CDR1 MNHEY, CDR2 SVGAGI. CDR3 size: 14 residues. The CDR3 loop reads CASNLSPGNTEAFF. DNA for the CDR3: TGTGCCAGCAACTTATCGCCTGGGAACACTGAAGCTTTCTTT.

The CDR3: CASSFGSGGRGGTDTQYF. CDR3 nucleotides: TGCGCCAGCAGCTTCGGTAGCGGGGGGCGGGGAGGCACAGATACGCAGTATTTT. The J gene is TRBJ2-3, the V gene TRBV5-1; 10 bases fit TRBD2. V lost 2 bases, J lost 1 base, and 10 bases stayed unmatched. Germline lookup yields CDR1 SGHRS and CDR2 YFSETQ. This CDR3 comprises 18 residues.

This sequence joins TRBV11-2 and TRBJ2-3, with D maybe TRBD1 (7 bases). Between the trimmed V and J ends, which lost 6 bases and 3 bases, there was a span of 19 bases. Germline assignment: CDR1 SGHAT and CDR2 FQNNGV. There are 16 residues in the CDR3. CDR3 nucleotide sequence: TGTGCCAGCAGGATCGGGACCAGGGGGAGGACAGATACGCAGTATTTT. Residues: CASRIGTRGRTDTQYF.

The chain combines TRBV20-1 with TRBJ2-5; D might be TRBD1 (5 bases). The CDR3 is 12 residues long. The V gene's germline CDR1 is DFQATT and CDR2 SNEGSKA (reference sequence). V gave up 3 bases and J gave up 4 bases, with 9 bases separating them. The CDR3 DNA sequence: TGCAGTGCTAGTTTGGGGCCAGAGACCCAGTACTTC. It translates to CSASLGPETQYF.

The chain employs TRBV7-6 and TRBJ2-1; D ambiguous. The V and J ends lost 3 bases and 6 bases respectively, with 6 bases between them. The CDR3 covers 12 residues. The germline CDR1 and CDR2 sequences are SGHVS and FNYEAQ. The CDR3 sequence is CASSFNINEQFF. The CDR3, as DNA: TGTGCCAGCAGCTTTAACATCAATGAGCAGTTCTTC. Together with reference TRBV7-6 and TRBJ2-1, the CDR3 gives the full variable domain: GAGVSQSPRYKVTKRGQDVALRCDPISGHVSLYWYRQALGQGPEFLTYFNYEAQQDKSGLPNDRFSAERPEGSISTLTIQRTEQRDSAMYRCASSFNINEQFFGPGTRLTVL.